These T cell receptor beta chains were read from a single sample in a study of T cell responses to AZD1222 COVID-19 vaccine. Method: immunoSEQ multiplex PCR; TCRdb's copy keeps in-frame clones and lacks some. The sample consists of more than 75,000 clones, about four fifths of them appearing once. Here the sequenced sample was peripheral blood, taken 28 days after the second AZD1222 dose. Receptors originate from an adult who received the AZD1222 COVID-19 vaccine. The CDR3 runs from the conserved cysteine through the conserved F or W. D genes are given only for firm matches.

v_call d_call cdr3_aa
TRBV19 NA CASNPNPQATNEKLFF
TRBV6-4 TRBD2 CASSPSPRTSGNEQFF
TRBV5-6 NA CASSWDDGQEDTQYF
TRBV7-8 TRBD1 CASSRRSGTGTGYEQYF
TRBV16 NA CASSQFQGSSYEQYF
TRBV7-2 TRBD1 CASSLIEDRGSDGYTF
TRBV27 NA CASSQDLAPSGDTQYF
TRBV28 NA CASSLRGRAGNTIYF
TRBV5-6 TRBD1 CASSLSQGANYGYTF
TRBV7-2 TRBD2 CASSLSTSGRGTQYF
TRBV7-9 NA CASSLGAAVNTEAFF
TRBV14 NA CASSQITGRRFDEQYF
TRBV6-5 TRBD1 CASRTGTGLNQPQHF
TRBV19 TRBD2 CASSITSEANTGELFF
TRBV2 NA CASTPGLSSQPQHF
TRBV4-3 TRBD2 CASSLLARGGGNIQYF
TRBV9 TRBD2 CASSAPPGLAGGSETQYF
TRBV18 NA CASFLSQGRDTGELFF
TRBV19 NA CASSIGGYEQYF
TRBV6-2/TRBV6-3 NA CASSPGVYEQYF
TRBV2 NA CASSAWFTDTQYF
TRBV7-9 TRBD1 CASSPGTGGYGYTF
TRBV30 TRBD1 CAWSAEGARNTEAFF
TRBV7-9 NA CASSPVGDSPLHF
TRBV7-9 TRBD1 CASSPLGDRVGLSYGYTF
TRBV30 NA CAWSVPGGGEGGGYTF
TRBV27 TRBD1 CASSLDREDLGYTF
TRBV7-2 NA CASSLAGGAGQPQHF
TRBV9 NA CASSVGGSSTDTQYF
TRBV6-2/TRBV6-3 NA CASSTTRPKDEQYF
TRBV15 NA CATSRDLGNEQFF
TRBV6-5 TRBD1 CATIPPAGGNSPLHF
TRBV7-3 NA CASSLTFAKGTDTQYF
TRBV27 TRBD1 CASRADRVGEKLFF
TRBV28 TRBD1 CASSPPAGQGAGNTIYF
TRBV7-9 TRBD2 CASFRAGVDYNEQFF
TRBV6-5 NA CASSVGRESQPQHF
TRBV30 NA CAWSVLSPNTGELFF
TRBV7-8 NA CASTIDPGASYEQYF
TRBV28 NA CASSLWGSNQPQHF
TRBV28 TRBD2 CAILGTRDGDEQYF
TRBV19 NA CASSAGQVYNEQFF
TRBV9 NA CASSVDTGYNEQFF
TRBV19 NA CASSIHGDIQYF
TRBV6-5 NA CASRASGAGNEKLFF
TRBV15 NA CATRTPGRNEKLFF
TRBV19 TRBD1 CASSTRDRAAYGYTF
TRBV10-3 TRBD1 CAINPRQGSIGYTF
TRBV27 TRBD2 CASSLLLAGEGKEQYF